The clone carrying this TCR beta chain turned up a few times. Germline V gene sequence: CDR1 SGHTA, CDR2 FQGNSA. Deletions cut 1 base from V and 3 bases from J, with 6 bases between. The CDR3 extends over 13 amino acids. The data were taken from a study of T-cell memory formation after mild COVID-19. The TCR alpha and TCR beta cDNA libraries, bearing sample barcodes and UMIs, were generated by 5'RACE using constant-segment primers. TCRdb used MiXCR to reprocess the 5' RACE reads, holding one entry per CDR3 protein. The repertoire has about 150,000 distinct CDR3 sequences, about an eighth of them found once; the top ten carry approximately 3.5%.

The receptor's source is a man aged 18 to 35 who had mild COVID-19 (a few samples of this study predate the infection). Cell type and time point are not known. V is TRBV7-2 and J is TRBJ1-2; D remains ambiguous. The specimen sequenced was PBMCs or a T cell subset sorted from them (not recorded which). CDR3 region: CASSLGTHYGYTF. CDR3 nucleotides: TGTGCCAGCAGCTTAGGCACACACTATGGCTACACCTTC.